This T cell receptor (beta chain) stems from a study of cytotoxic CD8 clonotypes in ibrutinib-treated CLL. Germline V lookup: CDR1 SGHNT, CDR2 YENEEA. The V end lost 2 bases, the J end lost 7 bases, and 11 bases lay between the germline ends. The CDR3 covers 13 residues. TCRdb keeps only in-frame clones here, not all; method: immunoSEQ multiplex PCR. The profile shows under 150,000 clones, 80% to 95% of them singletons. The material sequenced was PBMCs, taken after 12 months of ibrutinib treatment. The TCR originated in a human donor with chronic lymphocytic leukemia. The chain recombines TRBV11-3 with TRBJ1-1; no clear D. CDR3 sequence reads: CASSLHYDGEAFF. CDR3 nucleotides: TGTGCCAGCAGCTTACACTACGACGGTGAAGCTTTCTTT.